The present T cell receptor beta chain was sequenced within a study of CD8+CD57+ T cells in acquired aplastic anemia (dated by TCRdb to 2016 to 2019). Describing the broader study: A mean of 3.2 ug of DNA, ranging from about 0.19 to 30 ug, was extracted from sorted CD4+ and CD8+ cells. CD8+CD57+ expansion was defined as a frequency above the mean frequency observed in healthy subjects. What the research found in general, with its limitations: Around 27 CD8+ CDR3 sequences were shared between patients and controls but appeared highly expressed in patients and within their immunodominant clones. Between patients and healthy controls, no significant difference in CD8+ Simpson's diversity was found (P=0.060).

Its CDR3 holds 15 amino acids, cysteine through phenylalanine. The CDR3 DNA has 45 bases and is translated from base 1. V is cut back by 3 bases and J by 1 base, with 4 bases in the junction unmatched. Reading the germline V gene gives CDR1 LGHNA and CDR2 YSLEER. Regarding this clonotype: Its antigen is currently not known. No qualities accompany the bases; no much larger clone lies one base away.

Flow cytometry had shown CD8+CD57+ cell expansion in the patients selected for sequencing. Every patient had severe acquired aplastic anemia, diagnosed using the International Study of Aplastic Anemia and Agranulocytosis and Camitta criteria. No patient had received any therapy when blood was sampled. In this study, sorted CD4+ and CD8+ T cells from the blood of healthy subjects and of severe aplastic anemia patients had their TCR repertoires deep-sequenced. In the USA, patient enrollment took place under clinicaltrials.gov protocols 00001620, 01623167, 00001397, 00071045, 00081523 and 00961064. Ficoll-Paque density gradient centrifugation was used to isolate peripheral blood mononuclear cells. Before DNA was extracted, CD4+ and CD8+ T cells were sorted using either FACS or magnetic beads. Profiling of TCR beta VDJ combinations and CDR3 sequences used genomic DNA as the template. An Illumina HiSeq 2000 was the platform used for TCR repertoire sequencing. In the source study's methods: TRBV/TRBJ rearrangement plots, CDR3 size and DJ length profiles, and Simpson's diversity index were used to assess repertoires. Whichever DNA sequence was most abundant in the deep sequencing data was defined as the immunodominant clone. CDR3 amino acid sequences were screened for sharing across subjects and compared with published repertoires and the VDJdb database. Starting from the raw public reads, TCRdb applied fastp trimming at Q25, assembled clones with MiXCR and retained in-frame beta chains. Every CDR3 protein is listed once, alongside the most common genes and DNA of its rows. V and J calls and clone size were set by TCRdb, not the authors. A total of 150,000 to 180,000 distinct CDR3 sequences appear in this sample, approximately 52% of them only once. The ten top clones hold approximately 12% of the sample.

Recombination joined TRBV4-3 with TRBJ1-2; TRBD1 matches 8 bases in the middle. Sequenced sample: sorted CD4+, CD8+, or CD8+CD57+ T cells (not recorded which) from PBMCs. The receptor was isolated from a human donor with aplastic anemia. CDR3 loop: CASSHRTGNNYGYTF. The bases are TGCGCCAGCAGCCATCGGACAGGGAATAACTATGGCTACACCTTC.